A selection of T cell receptor beta chains follows, all from one sample in a study of lymphopenia after photon versus proton radiotherapy. Profiling relied on immunoSEQ multiplex PCR, and the TCRdb table lists in-frame clones only, not all of them. Of around 150,000 clones listed, approximately 90% are singletons. The sample in question was peripheral blood, obtained from a patient treated with photon-based radiotherapy. Receptors originate from a man aged 50 to 59 with gastric cancer. The CDR3 runs from the conserved cysteine through the conserved F or W. The D gene is left open where the match is weak. A clone size is listed for some rows: how often the clone was seen (once, few, many), or a class if it is expanded.

d_call,j_call,v_call,clone_size,cdr3_aa,cdr3_nt
NA,TRBJ2-6,TRBV7-2,NA,CASGRGAAGANVLTF,TGTGCCAGCGGCAGGGGCGCCGCTGGGGCCAACGTCCTGACTTTC
TRBD1,TRBJ2-1,TRBV7-6,once,CASSETGGLNNEQFF,TGTGCCAGCAGCGAGACAGGGGGCCTGAACAATGAGCAGTTCTTC
TRBD1,TRBJ2-7,TRBV5-4,NA,CASSMTGGFGEQYF,TGTGCCAGCAGCATGACAGGGGGCTTTGGTGAGCAGTACTTC
TRBD1,TRBJ2-7,TRBV6-5,NA,CASSYWDRGRYEQYF,TGTGCCAGCAGTTACTGGGACAGAGGACGGTACGAGCAGTACTTC
NA,TRBJ2-7,TRBV7-8,NA,CASSSTTGKVAYEQYF,TGTGCCAGCAGCTCAACAACAGGGAAGGTAGCCTACGAGCAGTACTTC
NA,TRBJ2-4,TRBV30,few,CAWRAAKNIQYF,TGTGCCTGGAGAGCAGCCAAAAACATTCAGTACTTC
NA,TRBJ1-1,TRBV7-9,NA,CASSLDGRGNTEAFF,TGTGCCAGCAGCTTAGACGGCAGGGGGAACACTGAAGCTTTCTTT
NA,TRBJ1-2,TRBV30,NA,CAWNLESGYTF,TGTGCCTGGAACCTAGAAAGCGGCTACACCTTC
NA,TRBJ1-5,TRBV7-8,NA,CASSAPGLKDLRPQHF,TGTGCCAGCAGCGCGCCGGGACTCAAAGATTTACGGCCCCAGCATTTT
TRBD1,TRBJ2-7,TRBV7-9,NA,CASSFGTATYEQYF,TGTGCCAGCAGCTTCGGGACAGCCACCTACGAGCAGTACTTC
TRBD1,TRBJ1-4,TRBV18,NA,CASSPRTGTEKLFF,TGTGCCAGCTCACCCAGGACAGGGACTGAAAAACTGTTTTTT
TRBD1,TRBJ2-5,TRBV5-6,NA,CASSTDRGETQYF,TGTGCCAGCAGCACGGACAGGGGGGAGACCCAGTACTTC
NA,TRBJ2-6,TRBV18,NA,CASSPIRDTDSGANVLTF,TGTGCCAGCTCACCAATCAGGGACACCGACTCTGGGGCCAACGTCCTGACTTTC
TRBD2,TRBJ2-1,TRBV6-6,NA,CASTPSGRNNEQFF,TGTGCCAGCACCCCTAGCGGGAGAAATAATGAGCAGTTCTTC
TRBD1,TRBJ1-5,TRBV19,once,CASSPSTGGKSQPQHF,TGTGCCAGTAGTCCCTCAACAGGGGGAAAGAGTCAGCCCCAGCATTTT
TRBD1,TRBJ2-7,TRBV4-1,once,CASSQVERTGSGYEQYF,TGCGCCAGCAGCCAAGTGGAAAGGACAGGGAGCGGGTACGAGCAGTACTTC
TRBD1,TRBJ1-2,TRBV27,NA,CASRPPGGYGYTF,TGTGCCAGCAGACCCCCAGGGGGCTATGGCTACACCTTC
NA,TRBJ2-7,TRBV20-1,few,CSASSGVEQYF,TGCAGTGCTAGCTCAGGGGTCGAGCAGTACTTC
NA,TRBJ2-7,TRBV14,NA,CASSPFMGPSEGSYEQYF,TGTGCCAGCAGCCCCTTCATGGGGCCCTCAGAGGGCTCCTACGAGCAGTATTTC
NA,TRBJ2-3,TRBV5-1,NA,CASRTRLGTDTQYF,TGCGCCAGCAGGACCCGGTTGGGCACAGATACGCAGTATTTT
TRBD1,TRBJ1-1,TRBV28,once,CASSLSYRGREAFF,TGTGCCAGCAGTTTATCCTACAGGGGGCGAGAAGCTTTCTTT
NA,TRBJ2-3,TRBV11-2,NA,CASSSYYSDTQYF,TGTGCCAGCAGCTCCTATTACTCAGATACGCAGTATTTT
TRBD1,TRBJ2-1,TRBV5-6,NA,CASSSGQGNEQFF,TGTGCCAGCAGCTCGGGACAGGGCAATGAGCAGTTCTTC
NA,TRBJ2-7,TRBV7-9,few,CASRARVSGEQYF,TGTGCCAGCAGGGCCAGGGTGAGCGGCGAGCAGTACTTC
TRBD1,TRBJ1-1,TRBV11-1,NA,CASSPWDRRNTEAFF,TGTGCCAGCAGCCCTTGGGACAGGAGGAACACTGAAGCTTTCTTT
TRBD2,TRBJ2-7,TRBV4-3,NA,CASSQREVGAEQYF,TGCGCCAGCAGCCAACGGGAGGTTGGGGCCGAGCAGTACTTC
NA,TRBJ2-1,TRBV7-2,NA,CASSSTGYNEQFF,TGTGCCAGCAGTTCAACAGGTTACAATGAGCAGTTCTTC
TRBD2,TRBJ2-3,TRBV19,NA,CASSTRLAASTDTQYF,TGTGCCAGTAGTACAAGACTAGCGGCTAGCACAGATACGCAGTATTTT
NA,TRBJ2-2,TRBV6-6,NA,CASSLMGVSGELFF,TGTGCCAGCAGTTTGATGGGGGTCAGCGGGGAGCTGTTTTTT
TRBD2,TRBJ2-5,TRBV6-1,NA,CASSPTSGRARTQYF,TGTGCCAGCAGCCCGACTAGCGGGAGGGCCCGGACCCAGTACTTC
TRBD2,TRBJ2-2,TRBV2,NA,CASSASGTANTGELFF,TGTGCCAGCAGTGCCAGCGGGACTGCGAACACCGGGGAGCTGTTTTTT
TRBD2,TRBJ2-1,TRBV27,NA,CASSSPIIAGVYNEQFF,TGTGCCAGCAGTTCGCCGATCATAGCGGGAGTTTACAATGAGCAGTTCTTC
TRBD2,TRBJ2-7,TRBV6-6,NA,CASSPGRSPYEQYF,TGTGCCAGCAGCCCCGGGAGGTCCCCCTACGAGCAGTACTTC